This TCR beta chain is from a study of shared clonotypes between healthy human individuals (dated by TCRdb to 2018 to 2020). Context from the whole study: Three men and two women, aged 18 to 49 years, made up the cohort. Per donor, three plates each were used for CD4 naive and CD4 memory, two for CD8 naive, and one for CD8 memory. Per donor, leukapheresis produced somewhere between about 0.8 and 9.5 billion PBMCs. Blood TCR repertoires of five healthy adults were deeply sequenced to estimate repertoire size and the extent of clonotype sharing between individuals. To increase sequencing depth and limit assay-specific biases, different laboratories used diverse techniques to prepare libraries and sequence TCR repertoires.

General conclusions and limits of the study: Sharing across a handful of donors was observed for approximately 5% of naive CD4, about 3.2% of naive CD8, 2% to 2.5% of memory CD4, and about 0.4% of memory CD8 clonotypes. Because the study included a small number of donors, the genetic and exposure-history diversity represented was limited. Only blood was sampled, and tissue TCR repertoires likely differ from those in blood. Incomplete sequencing was indicated by rarefaction of sorted-subset datasets, despite the large sequencing depth. Based on pairwise subsampling, the degree of clonotype sharing among donors was expected to be affected by sequencing depth. Clonotypes shared by all four sorted-subset donors showed higher generation probabilities than non-shared clonotypes. Estimated clonotype richness was generally larger for naive than for memory subsets.

The donors were healthy, HIV-negative adults who had no recently reported acute infections or vaccinations. Every donor was a Caucasian adult living in Nashville, Tennessee, USA. CD4+ T cells were enriched by magnetic negative selection; naive cells were then positively selected on CD45RA, and the negative fraction formed the memory subset. After blood collection by leukapheresis, PBMCs were isolated using Ficoll-Histopaque density gradient centrifugation and then cryopreserved in the vapor phase of liquid nitrogen. Purity and quantity of every magnetically sorted T cell population were checked by analytical flow cytometry. From each sorted fraction, genomic DNA was isolated and quantified by UV absorbance on a Nanodrop 2000c. Using the deep immunoSEQ assay, TCR CDR3 regions were amplified from genomic DNA by multiplex PCR. Extracted genomic DNA from each cell subset was distributed evenly across all wells of several immunoSEQ 96-well plates, and each plate was treated as a replicate. For sorted subsets, 200 to 250 ng of genomic DNA, equivalent to roughly 33,000 T cell genomes, went into each replicate PCR. Purified libraries were measured with a Qubit 3.0 fluorometer, size-checked on a Bioanalyzer 2100, and measured again with the KAPA Library Quantification kit. A separate single-read 150-cycle Illumina NextSeq 550 flow cell was used to sequence each immunoSEQ 96-well plate. In the authors' own workflow: Because only junctional sequences without quality scores were contained in the immunoSEQ output, filtering matching that applied to full-length reads could not be performed. To assign V/J genes and CDR3, sequences were annotated using PyIR, a Python wrapper for IgBLAST v1.9, with IMGT germline references. Reads with weak V/J assignments (E-value above 1e-6), missing CDR3, stop codons, out-of-frame junctions, or ambiguous translated residues were removed. V3J clonotypes were defined by identical inferred V gene, J gene, and CDR3 amino acid sequence. To compute the percentage overlap between repertoires, the number of shared unique clonotypes was divided by the size of the smaller repertoire. RTK rarefaction, the Chao1 estimator, and Recon v2.1 estimates of unobserved clonotypes were used to assess repertoire richness. For all TCRbeta clonotypes obtained by the gDNA method from a few donors, generation probabilities were computed with OLGA. Entries here come from immuneACCESS through TCRdb and include only in-frame sequences with V and J called. Some clones fail to appear in such tables; in the studies checked, an unresolved V gene covers under half of the shortfall, and the cause of the remainder is unknown. V and J calls and clone size are as listed in that table; D and trimming were resolved from the DNA. The table for this sample lists just under 350,000 clones; 73% of them were counted only once. The top ten hold over 9.5% of the sample.

V was cut back by 1 base and J by 2 bases, leaving a gap of 15 bases between them. From its cysteine to its phenylalanine, the CDR3 spans 16 amino acids. CDR3 DNA is the only sequence kept; it has 48 bases, read in frame from the first base. CDR1 and CDR2 (SGHRS, YFSETQ) derive from the germline V gene. Regarding this clone: Its antigen specificity is not known. The record has no base qualities; no much larger clone is one base away.

This sequence was found in a man in his thirties or forties in good health. Sequenced: memory CD4+ T cells sorted from blood. The cell subset or site label, as the study defines it: CD45RA-negative fraction. The chain couples TRBV5-1 to TRBJ2-5, with an unclear D gene assignment. The DNA reads as follows: TGCGCCAGCAGCTTGATGCCTACGACGGTGCAAGAGACCCAGTACTTC. Its translation reads: CASSLMPTTVQETQYF.